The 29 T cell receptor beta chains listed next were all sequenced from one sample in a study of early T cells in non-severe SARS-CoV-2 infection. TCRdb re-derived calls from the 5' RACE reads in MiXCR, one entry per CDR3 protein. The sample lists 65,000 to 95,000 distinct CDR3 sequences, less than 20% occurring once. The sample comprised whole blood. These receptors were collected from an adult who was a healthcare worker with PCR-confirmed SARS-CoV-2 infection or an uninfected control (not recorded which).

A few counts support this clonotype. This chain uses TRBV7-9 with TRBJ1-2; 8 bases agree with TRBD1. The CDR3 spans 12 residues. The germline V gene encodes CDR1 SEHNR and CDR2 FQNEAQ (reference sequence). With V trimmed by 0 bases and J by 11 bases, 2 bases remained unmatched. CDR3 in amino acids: CASSLAQGVYTF. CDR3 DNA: TGTGCCAGCAGCTTAGCACAGGGGGTGTACACCTTC.

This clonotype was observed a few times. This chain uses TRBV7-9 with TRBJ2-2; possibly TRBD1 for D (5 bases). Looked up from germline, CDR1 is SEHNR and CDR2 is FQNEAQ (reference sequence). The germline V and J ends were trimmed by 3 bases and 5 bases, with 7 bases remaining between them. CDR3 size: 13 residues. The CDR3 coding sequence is TGTGCCAGCAGCTTGCAGGGTACCGGGGAGCTGTTTTTT. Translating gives CASSLQGTGELFF.

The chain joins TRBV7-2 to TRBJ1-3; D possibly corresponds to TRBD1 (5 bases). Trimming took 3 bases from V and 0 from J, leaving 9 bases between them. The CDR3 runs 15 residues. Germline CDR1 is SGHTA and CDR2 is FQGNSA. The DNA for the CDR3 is TGTGCCAGCAGCTTCGGGACGGGCTCTGGAAACACCATATATTTT. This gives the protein CASSFGTGSGNTIYF.

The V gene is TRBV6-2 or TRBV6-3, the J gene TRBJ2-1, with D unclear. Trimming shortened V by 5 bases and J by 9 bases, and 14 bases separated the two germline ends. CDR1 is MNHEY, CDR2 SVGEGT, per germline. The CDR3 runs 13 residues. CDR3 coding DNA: TGTGCCAGCAGTAGGAGTCTGTGGTCTGAGCAGTTCTTC. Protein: CASSRSLWSEQFF.

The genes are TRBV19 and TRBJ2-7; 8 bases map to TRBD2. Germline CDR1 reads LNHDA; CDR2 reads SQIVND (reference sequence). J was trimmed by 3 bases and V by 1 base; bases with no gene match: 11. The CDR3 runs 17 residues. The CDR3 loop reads CASSIGRSGGAYYEQYF. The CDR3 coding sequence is TGTGCCAGTAGTATAGGGAGAAGCGGGGGTGCATACTACGAGCAGTACTTC.

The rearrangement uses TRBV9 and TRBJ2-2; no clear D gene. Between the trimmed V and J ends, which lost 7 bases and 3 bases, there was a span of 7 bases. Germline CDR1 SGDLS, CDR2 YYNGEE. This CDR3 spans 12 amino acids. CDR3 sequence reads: CASRGDTGELFF. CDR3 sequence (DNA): TGTGCCAGCCGTGGGGACACCGGGGAGCTGTTTTTT.

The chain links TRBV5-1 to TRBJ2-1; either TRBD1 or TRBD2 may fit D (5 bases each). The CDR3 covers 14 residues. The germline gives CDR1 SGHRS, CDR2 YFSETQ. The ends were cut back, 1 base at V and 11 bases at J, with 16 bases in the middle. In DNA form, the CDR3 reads TGCGCCAGCAGCTTGTCCACTGGGGCCGGGAAGCAGTTCTTC. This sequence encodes CASSLSTGAGKQFF.

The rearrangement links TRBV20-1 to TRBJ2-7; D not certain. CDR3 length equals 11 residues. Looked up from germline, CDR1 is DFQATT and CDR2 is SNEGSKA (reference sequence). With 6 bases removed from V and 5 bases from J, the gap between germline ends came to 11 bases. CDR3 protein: CSAPGSHEQYF. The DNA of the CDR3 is TGCAGTGCCCCCGGTTCGCACGAGCAGTACTTC.

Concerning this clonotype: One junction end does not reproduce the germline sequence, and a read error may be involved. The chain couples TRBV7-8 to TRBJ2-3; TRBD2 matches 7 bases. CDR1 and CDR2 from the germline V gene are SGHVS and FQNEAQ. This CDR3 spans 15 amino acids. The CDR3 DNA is TGTGCCAGCAGCTCCGACTCGACTAGCACAGAAACGCAGTATTTT. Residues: CASSSDSTSTETQYF.

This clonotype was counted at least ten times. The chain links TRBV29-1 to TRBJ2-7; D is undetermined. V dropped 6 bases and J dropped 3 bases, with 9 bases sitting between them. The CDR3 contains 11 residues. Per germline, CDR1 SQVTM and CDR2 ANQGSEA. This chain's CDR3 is CSVAVDYEQYF. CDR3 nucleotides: TGCAGCGTGGCCGTGGACTACGAGCAGTACTTC.

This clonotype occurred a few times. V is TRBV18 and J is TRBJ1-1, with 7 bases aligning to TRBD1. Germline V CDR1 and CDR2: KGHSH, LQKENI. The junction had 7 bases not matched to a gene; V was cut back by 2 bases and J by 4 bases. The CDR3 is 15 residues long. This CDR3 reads CASSPGQAEITEAFF. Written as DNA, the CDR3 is TGTGCCAGCTCACCAGGACAGGCGGAGATCACTGAAGCTTTCTTT.

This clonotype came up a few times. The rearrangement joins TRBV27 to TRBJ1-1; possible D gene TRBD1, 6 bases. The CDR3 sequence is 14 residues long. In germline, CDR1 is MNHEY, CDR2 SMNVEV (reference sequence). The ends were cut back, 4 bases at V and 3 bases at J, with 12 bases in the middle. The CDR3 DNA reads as TGTGCCAGCAGTTGGGGGCGCGGGTACACTGAAGCTTTCTTT. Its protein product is CASSWGRGYTEAFF.

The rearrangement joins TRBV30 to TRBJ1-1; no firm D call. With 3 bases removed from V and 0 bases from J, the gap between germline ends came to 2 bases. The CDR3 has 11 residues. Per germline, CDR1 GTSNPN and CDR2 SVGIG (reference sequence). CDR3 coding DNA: TGTGCCTGGAGGTTGAACACTGAAGCTTTCTTT. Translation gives CAWRLNTEAFF.

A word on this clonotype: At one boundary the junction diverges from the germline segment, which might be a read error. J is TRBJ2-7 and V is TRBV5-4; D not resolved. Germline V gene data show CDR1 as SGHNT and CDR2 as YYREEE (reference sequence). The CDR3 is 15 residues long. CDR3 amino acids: CASIPPSVVSYGQYF. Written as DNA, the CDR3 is TGTGCCAGCATTCCTCCGTCGGTGGTTTCCTACGGGCAGTACTTC.

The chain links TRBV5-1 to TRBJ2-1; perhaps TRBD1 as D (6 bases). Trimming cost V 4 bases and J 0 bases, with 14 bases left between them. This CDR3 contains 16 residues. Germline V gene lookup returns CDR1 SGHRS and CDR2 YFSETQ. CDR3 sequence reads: CASSKAGVSSYNEQFF. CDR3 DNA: TGCGCCAGCAGCAAAGCAGGGGTCAGCTCCTACAATGAGCAGTTCTTC. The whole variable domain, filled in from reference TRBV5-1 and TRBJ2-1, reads KAGVTQTPRYLIKTRGQQVTLSCSPISGHRSVSWYQQTPGQGLQFLFEYFSETQRNKGNFPGRFSGRQFSNSRSEMNVSTLELGDSALYLCASSKAGVSSYNEQFFGPGTRLTVL.

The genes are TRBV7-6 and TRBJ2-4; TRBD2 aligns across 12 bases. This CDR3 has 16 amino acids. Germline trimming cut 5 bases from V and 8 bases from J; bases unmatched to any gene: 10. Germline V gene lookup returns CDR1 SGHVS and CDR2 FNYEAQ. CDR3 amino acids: CASSERTSGIRDIQYF. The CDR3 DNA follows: TGTGCCAGCAGCGAGCGGACTAGCGGGATTCGAGACATTCAGTACTTC.

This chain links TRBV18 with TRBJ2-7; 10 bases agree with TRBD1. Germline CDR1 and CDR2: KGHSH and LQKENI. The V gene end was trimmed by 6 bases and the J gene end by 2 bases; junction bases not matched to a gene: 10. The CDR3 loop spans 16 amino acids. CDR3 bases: TGTGCCAGCTCCCCCGGGACAGGGGCCCCGACCTACGAGCAGTACTTC. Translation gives CASSPGTGAPTYEQYF.

In DNA, the CDR3 is TGTGCCAGCAGTACCACAGTGAACACTGAAGCTTTCTTT. Protein product: CASSTTVNTEAFF. V usage is TRBV6-5 and J usage is TRBJ1-1; D ambiguous. V dropped 5 bases and J dropped 0 bases, with 7 bases sitting between them. Germline V gives CDR1 MNHEY, CDR2 SVGAGI. The CDR3 spans 13 residues.

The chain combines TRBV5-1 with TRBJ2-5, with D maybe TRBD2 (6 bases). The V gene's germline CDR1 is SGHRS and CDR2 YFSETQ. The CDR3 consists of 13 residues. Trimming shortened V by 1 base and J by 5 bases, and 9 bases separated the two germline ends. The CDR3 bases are TGCGCCAGCAGCTTGAGCGGGTCGGAGACCCAGTACTTC. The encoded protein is CASSLSGSETQYF.

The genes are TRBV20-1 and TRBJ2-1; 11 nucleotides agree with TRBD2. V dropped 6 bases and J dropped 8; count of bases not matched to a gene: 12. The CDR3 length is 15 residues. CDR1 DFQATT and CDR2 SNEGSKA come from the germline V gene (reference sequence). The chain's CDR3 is CSAPDDGTSGDEQFF. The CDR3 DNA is TGCAGTGCGCCCGATGACGGGACTAGCGGTGATGAGCAGTTCTTC.

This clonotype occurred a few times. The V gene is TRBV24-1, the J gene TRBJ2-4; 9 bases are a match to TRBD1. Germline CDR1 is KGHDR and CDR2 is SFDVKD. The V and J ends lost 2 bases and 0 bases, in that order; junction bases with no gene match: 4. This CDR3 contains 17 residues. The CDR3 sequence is CATSDSTGGEAKNIQYF. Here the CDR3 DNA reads TGTGCCACCAGTGATTCCACAGGGGGCGAAGCCAAAAACATTCAGTACTTC.

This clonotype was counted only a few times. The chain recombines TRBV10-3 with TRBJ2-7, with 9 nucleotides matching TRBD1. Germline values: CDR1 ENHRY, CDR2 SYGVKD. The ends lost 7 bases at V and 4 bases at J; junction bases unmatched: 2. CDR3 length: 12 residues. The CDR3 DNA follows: TGTGCCATCAAGGGACAGGGATACGAGCAGTACTTC. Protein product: CAIKGQGYEQYF.

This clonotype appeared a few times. Here the CDR3 reads CASSLGQGGQPQHF. CDR3 DNA: TGTGCCAGCAGTTTGGGGCAGGGAGGTCAGCCCCAGCATTTT. The rearrangement links TRBV27 to TRBJ1-5; perhaps TRBD1 as D (5 bases). The CDR3 has 14 residues. Germline V lookup: CDR1 MNHEY, CDR2 SMNVEV (reference sequence). The ends were cut back, 3 bases at V and 6 bases at J, with 12 bases in the middle.

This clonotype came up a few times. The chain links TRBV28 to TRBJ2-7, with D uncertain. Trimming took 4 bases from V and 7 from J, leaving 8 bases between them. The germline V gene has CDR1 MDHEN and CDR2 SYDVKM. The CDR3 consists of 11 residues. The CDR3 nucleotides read TGTGCCAGCAGTTCTCACGGGGAGCAGTACTTC. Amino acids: CASSSHGEQYF.

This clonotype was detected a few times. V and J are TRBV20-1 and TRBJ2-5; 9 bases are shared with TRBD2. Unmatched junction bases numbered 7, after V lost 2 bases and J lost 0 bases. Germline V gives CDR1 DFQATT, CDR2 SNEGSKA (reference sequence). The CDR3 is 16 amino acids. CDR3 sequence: CSARSAGGPYQETQYF. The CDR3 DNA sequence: TGCAGTGCTAGATCAGCGGGGGGACCGTACCAAGAGACCCAGTACTTC.

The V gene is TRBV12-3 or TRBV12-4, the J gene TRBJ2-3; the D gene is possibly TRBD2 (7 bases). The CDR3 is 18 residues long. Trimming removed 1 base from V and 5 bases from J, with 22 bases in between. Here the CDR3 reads CASSLVPLRGPSVDTQYF. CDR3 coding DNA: TGTGCCAGCAGTTTAGTTCCTTTGCGGGGGCCTTCAGTAGATACGCAGTATTTT.

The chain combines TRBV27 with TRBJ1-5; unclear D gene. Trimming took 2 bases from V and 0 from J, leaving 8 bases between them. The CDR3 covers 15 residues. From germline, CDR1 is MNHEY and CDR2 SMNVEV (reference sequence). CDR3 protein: CASSLGLNSNQPQHF. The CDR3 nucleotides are TGTGCCAGCAGTTTAGGGCTCAATAGCAATCAGCCCCAGCATTTT.

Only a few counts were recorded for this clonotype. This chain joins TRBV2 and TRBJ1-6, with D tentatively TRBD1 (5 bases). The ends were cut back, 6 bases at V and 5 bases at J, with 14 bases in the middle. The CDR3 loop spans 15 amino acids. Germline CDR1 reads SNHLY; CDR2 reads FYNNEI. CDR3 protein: CASRTTIGDNSPLHF. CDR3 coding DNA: TGTGCCAGCAGAACAACTATAGGGGATAATTCACCCCTCCACTTT. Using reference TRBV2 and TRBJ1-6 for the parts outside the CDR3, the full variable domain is EPEVTQTPSHQVTQMGQEVILRCVPISNHLYFYWYRQILGQKVEFLVSFYNNEISEKSEIFDDQFSVERPDGSNFTLKIRSTKLEDSAMYFCASRTTIGDNSPLHFGNGTRLTVT.

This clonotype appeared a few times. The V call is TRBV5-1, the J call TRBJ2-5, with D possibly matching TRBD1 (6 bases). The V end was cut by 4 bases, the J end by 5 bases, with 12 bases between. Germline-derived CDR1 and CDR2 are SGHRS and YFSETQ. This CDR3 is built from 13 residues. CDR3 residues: CASSRTAEETQYF. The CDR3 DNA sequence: TGCGCCAGCAGCAGGACAGCAGAGGAGACCCAGTACTTC.